This TCR beta chain came from a study of tumor-infiltrating lymphocytes in primary liver carcinoma. Study details: Roughly 3.65 to 8 million productive TCRbeta reads were obtained per sample, with similar numbers across tissue types. General study results and limits: Only about 7.5-24% of top clones showed up in all five tumor regions. Tumor samples exhibited a significantly greater top-250-clone fraction than blood samples (p = 0.039).

The CDR3 spans 15 residues. Starting material of 500 to 600 ng total RNA yielded TCR beta cDNA via a constant-region primer. Amplification in three nested multiplex PCR rounds with slightly modified ARM-PCR gave rise to TCR beta libraries. TRBV1-TRBV30 forward and Cbeta reverse primers drove the first two roughly 10-cycle rounds. TCRdb reprocessed the multiplex PCR reads with MiXCR, giving one entry per CDR3 protein. Among 50,000 to 60,000 distinct CDR3 sequences listed, approximately 80% were seen once. A remark on this clonotype: Its antigen is unknown. The germline gene is not matched at one end of the junction; a read error may be the cause.

The approximately 17-34 mg bulk tissue piece was not sorted before simultaneous RNA and DNA extraction. With chronic HBV infection, the patients were also treatment-naive. The chain links TRBV12-3 or TRBV12-4 to TRBJ2-2; 10 nucleotides match TRBD2. The source material was liver tumor tissue from sampling region 5. Regarding subset: tumor region T5, tumor centre. The TCR comes from a man aged 40-50 years with primary liver carcinoma and hepatitis B virus infection. The CDR3 DNA sequence: TGTGCCAGCAGTTTGATAGCGGGAGGTATCGGGGAACTGTTTTTT. It translates to CASSLIAGGIGELFF.